The clone carrying this T cell receptor (beta chain) was seen a single time. The repertoire was sequenced with immunoSEQ multiplex PCR; TCRdb's copy has only in-frame clones and lacks some. The sample carries 25,000 to 40,000 clones, 75% to 95% recorded once. V was trimmed by 5 bases and J by 3 bases, leaving 11 bases between them. This CDR3 comprises 13 residues. The germline V gene has CDR1 MGHDK and CDR2 SYGVNS. This entry comes from a study of OX40 agonist ivuxolimab in advanced cancers. Study-level information: Each patient was given ivuxolimab into a vein every 2 weeks, at 0.01 to 10 mg/kg.

Patients with autoimmune history or systemic immunosuppression were excluded. The sequencing here drew on CD4+ or CD8+ T cells sorted from blood, taken in a trial of the OX40 agonist ivuxolimab. The chain combines TRBV25-1 with TRBJ2-7; D is uncertain. This receptor was identified in an adult with an advanced solid tumor such as melanoma, head and neck, liver or kidney cancer. The CDR3 coding sequence is TGTGCCAGCAGTTATTCCCAGGACTACGAGCAGTACTTC. Amino acids: CASSYSQDYEQYF.